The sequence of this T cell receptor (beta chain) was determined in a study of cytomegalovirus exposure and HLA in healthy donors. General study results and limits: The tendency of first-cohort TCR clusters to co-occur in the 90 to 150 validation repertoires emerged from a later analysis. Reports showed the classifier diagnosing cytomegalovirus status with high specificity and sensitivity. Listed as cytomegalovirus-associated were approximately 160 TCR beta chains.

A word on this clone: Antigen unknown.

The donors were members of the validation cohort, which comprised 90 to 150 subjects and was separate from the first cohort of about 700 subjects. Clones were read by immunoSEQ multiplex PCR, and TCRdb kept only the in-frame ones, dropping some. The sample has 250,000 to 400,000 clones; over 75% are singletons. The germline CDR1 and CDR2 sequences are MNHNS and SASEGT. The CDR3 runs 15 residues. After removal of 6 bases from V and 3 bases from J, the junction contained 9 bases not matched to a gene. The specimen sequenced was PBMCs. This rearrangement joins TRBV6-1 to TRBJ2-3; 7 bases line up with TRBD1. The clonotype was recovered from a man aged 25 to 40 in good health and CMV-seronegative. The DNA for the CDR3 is TGTGCCAGCAGCAATTACAGGGGTGGAACAGATACGCAGTATTTT. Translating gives CASSNYRGGTDTQYF.